The 14 T cell receptor beta chains presented below share a single source sample, sequenced in a study of blood T cell repertoires in COVID-19. Generated by immunoSEQ multiplex PCR, the TCRdb table keeps only in-frame clones and is missing some. The sample contains a few hundred thousand clones, about nine tenths of which appear only once. Source material: peripheral blood. The receptors derive from a man aged 50 to 60 with acute or convalescent COVID-19.

This clone was seen a handful of times. The gene calls are TRBV3-1 (or the pseudogene TRBV3-2) and TRBJ1-1; tentatively, D is TRBD1 (5 bases). Germline CDR1 is LGHDT and CDR2 is YNNKEL (reference sequence). V gave up 7 bases and J gave up 1 base, with 16 bases separating them. The CDR3 sequence is 15 residues long. CDR3 loop: CASTRKGFGNTEAFF. Written as DNA, the CDR3 is TGTGCCAGCACCCGGAAGGGGTTTGGGAACACTGAAGCTTTCTTT.

The DNA for the CDR3 is TGTGCCAGCAGCCTGAGTGGGGAGCTGTTTTTT. Protein product: CASSLSGELFF. The chain links TRBV9 to TRBJ2-2; D ambiguous. From germline, CDR1 is SGDLS and CDR2 YYNGEE. The CDR3 sequence is 11 residues long. The ends were cut back, 4 bases at V and 8 bases at J, with 6 bases in the middle.

The chain links TRBV7-9 to TRBJ2-1; 10 nucleotides line up with TRBD1. CDR1 and CDR2 (germline): SEHNR, FQNEAQ (reference sequence). Unmatched junction bases numbered 13, after V lost 4 bases and J lost 7 bases. The CDR3 is 17 amino acids. CDR3 residues: CASSSRRATGGWNEQFF. CDR3 nucleotide sequence: TGTGCCAGCAGCTCCCGTCGGGCGACAGGGGGCTGGAATGAGCAGTTCTTC.

The rearrangement joins TRBV5-1 to TRBJ2-2; perhaps TRBD1 as D (6 bases). The CDR3 spans 14 residues. The germline gives CDR1 SGHRS, CDR2 YFSETQ. V was cut by 4 bases and J by 1 base, with 8 bases left in between. The CDR3 sequence: CASSGGQNTGELFF. DNA of the CDR3: TGCGCCAGCAGCGGGGGACAGAACACCGGGGAGCTGTTTTTT.

The genes are TRBV2 and TRBJ1-1; no definite D call. Germline V lookup: CDR1 SNHLY, CDR2 FYNNEI. CDR3 length equals 12 residues. V dropped 4 bases and J dropped 1 base, with 4 bases sitting between them. CDR3 nucleotides: TGTGCCAGCAGTGCGGGGAACACTGAAGCTTTCTTT. It codes for CASSAGNTEAFF.

The chain recombines TRBV19 with TRBJ2-7, with 12 bases aligning to TRBD1. After removal of 5 bases from V and 2 bases from J, the junction contained 4 bases not matched to a gene. Germline loops: CDR1 LNHDA, CDR2 SQIVND (reference sequence). The CDR3 has 15 amino acids. CDR3 amino acids: CASSPGQGATYEQYF. The CDR3 coding sequence is TGTGCCAGTAGTCCGGGACAGGGGGCGACCTACGAGCAGTACTTC.

The chain employs TRBV25-1 and TRBJ1-1; D gene ambiguous. V dropped 5 bases and J dropped 4 bases, with 14 bases sitting between them. Germline V gene lookup returns CDR1 MGHDK and CDR2 SYGVNS. There are 14 residues in the CDR3. The CDR3, as DNA: TGTGCCAGCAGTAAGTGGGAGAGGGCCACTGAAGCTTTCTTT. The encoded protein is CASSKWERATEAFF.

The chain couples TRBV5-1 to TRBJ1-4; 7 nucleotides align to TRBD1. CDR3 length: 15 residues. Germline assignment: CDR1 SGHRS and CDR2 YFSETQ. The V and J ends lost 0 bases and 7 bases, in that order; junction bases with no gene match: 6. The CDR3 spells CASSLVPDRVEKLFF. In DNA, the CDR3 is TGCGCCAGCAGCTTGGTCCCCGACAGGGTTGAAAAACTGTTTTTT.

The chain's CDR3 is CASSYGRNQPQHF. CDR3 DNA: TGTGCCAGCAGTTACGGGCGAAATCAGCCCCAGCATTTT. This chain connects TRBV6-5 to TRBJ1-5; D unresolved. V lost 2 bases, J lost 4 bases, and 6 bases lay in between. From germline, CDR1 is MNHEY and CDR2 SVGAGI. The CDR3 length is 13 residues.

This chain uses TRBV12-3 or TRBV12-4 with TRBJ1-2; no clear D. Trimming took 4 bases from V and 4 from J, leaving 10 bases between them. This CDR3 region has 13 residues. CDR3 sequence: CASSSAPGYGYTF. CDR3 coding DNA: TGTGCCAGCAGTTCGGCCCCGGGCTATGGCTACACCTTC.

The chain employs TRBV5-1 and TRBJ2-3; D is perhaps TRBD1 (6 bases). Trimming shortened V by 7 bases and J by 13 bases, and 25 bases separated the two germline ends. Germline V gene lookup returns CDR1 SGHRS and CDR2 YFSETQ. The CDR3 totals 14 residues. CDR3 protein: CASLRSTGIEDEYF. The CDR3 DNA follows: TGCGCCAGCCTTCGATCCACAGGGATCGAGGATGAGTATTTT.

The genes are TRBV24-1 and TRBJ2-3, with 7 bases fitting TRBD1. Germline V gene data show CDR1 as KGHDR and CDR2 as SFDVKD. V shed 9 bases, J shed 0 bases, and the junction held 2 bases outside the gene matches. The CDR3 consists of 13 residues. CDR3 bases: TGTGCCACCGAGGGGGCTAGCACAGATACGCAGTATTTT. This translates into CATEGASTDTQYF.

The chain couples TRBV6-1 to TRBJ2-6, with a tentative D call TRBD1 (6 bases). Germline lookup yields CDR1 MNHNS and CDR2 SASEGT. The CDR3 covers 17 residues. V dropped 4 bases and J dropped 0 bases, with 13 bases sitting between them. Here the CDR3 reads CASSATGHISGANVLTF. The CDR3 region has the DNA TGTGCCAGCAGTGCAACGGGACATATCTCTGGGGCCAACGTCCTGACTTTC.

The chain is built from TRBV5-8 and TRBJ1-2, with TRBD1 matching 7 bases. The CDR3 covers 13 residues. The germline V gene encodes CDR1 SGHTS and CDR2 YDEGEE. V trimming: 6 bases; J trimming: 4 bases; junction bases outside the gene matches: 6. The CDR3 protein is CASTQTGIYGYTF. CDR3 in DNA: TGTGCCAGCACCCAGACAGGGATCTATGGCTACACCTTC.